The 9 T cell receptor beta chains below all came from one sample that was sequenced in a study of T cells in Graves' hyperthyroidism and ophthalmopathy. Authors of the study amplified TCR beta CDR3 regions from RNA transcripts. The TCR CDR3 was amplified in a first-round RT-PCR using the HTBI primer set. TCRdb independently ran MiXCR on the multiplex PCR reads; one entry per CDR3 protein. Here the sample spans around 700,000 distinct CDR3 sequences, around 20% being singletons. The material sequenced was blood. The source is a woman between 45 and 60 years old with Graves' hyperthyroidism that later progressed to Graves' ophthalmopathy.

This clonotype was observed at least ten times. This chain joins TRBV6-1 and TRBJ2-1, with D perhaps matching TRBD1 (6 bases). V dropped 1 base and J dropped 6 bases, with 16 bases sitting between them. This CDR3 has 16 residues. CDR1 is MNHNS and CDR2 is SASEGT in the germline V gene. The CDR3 coding sequence is TGTGCCAGCAGTGAAGTTCAGGGGTCTTCTGGCAATGAGCAGTTCTTC. It yields the protein CASSEVQGSSGNEQFF.

This clonotype showed up many times. The V gene is TRBV2, the J gene TRBJ2-1, with D hard to call. This CDR3 is 13 amino acids long. Germline lookup yields CDR1 SNHLY and CDR2 FYNNEI. V lost 5 bases and J lost 8, with 13 bases in between. CDR3 coding DNA: TGTGCCAGCAGTAGTACCCCCATGGATGAGCAGTTCTTC. This encodes CASSSTPMDEQFF. The variable domain in full, completed from reference TRBV2 and TRBJ2-1, reads EPEVTQTPSHQVTQMGQEVILRCVPISNHLYFYWYRQILGQKVEFLVSFYNNEISEKSEIFDDQFSVERPDGSNFTLKIRSTKLEDSAMYFCASSSTPMDEQFFGPGTRLTVL.

The chain links TRBV6-2 or TRBV6-3 to TRBJ2-7; TRBD1 matches 12 bases. CDR3 length equals 16 residues. V dropped 6 bases and J dropped 3; count of bases not matched to a gene: 9. Germline CDR1 and CDR2: MNHEY and SVGEGT. This CDR3 is CASRERDRGRFYEQYF. CDR3 nucleotides: TGTGCCAGCAGGGAAAGGGACAGGGGGCGTTTCTACGAGCAGTACTTC.

This clonotype was observed a few times. The chain links TRBV19 to TRBJ2-7; 7 bases are a match to TRBD1. The CDR3 runs to 14 residues. In germline, CDR1 is LNHDA, CDR2 SQIVND (reference sequence). Trimming at V came to 5 bases and at J to 5 bases, leaving 9 bases not matched to a gene. CDR3 sequence: CASSPPDRRHEQYF. The CDR3 DNA follows: TGTGCCAGTAGTCCGCCGGACAGGCGACACGAGCAGTACTTC.

This clonotype was found many times. The V and J genes are TRBV5-1 and TRBJ2-3; 8 bases agree with TRBD1. Germline assignment: CDR1 SGHRS and CDR2 YFSETQ. V shed 2 bases, J shed 6 bases, and the junction held 8 bases outside the gene matches. The CDR3 is made up of 15 amino acids. For the CDR3, the DNA is TGCGCCAGCAGCTTTATTCAGGGGGCCGCCGATACGCAGTATTTT. Translating gives CASSFIQGAADTQYF.

V gene TRBV7-3 combines with J gene TRBJ2-1; TRBD2 matches at 7 bases. Germline V gives CDR1 SGHTA, CDR2 FQGTGA. CDR3 length equals 16 residues. Trimming cost V 0 bases and J 3 bases; bases outside gene matches: 5. CDR3 nucleotide sequence: TGTGCCAGCAGCTTAACGGCGGGGGAGCACTACAATGAGCAGTTCTTC. Its protein product is CASSLTAGEHYNEQFF.

This clonotype has a handful of counts. The genes are TRBV18 and TRBJ2-7, with TRBD1 matching 9 bases. CDR3 size: 15 residues. V dropped 3 bases and J dropped 2; count of bases not matched to a gene: 5. CDR1 is KGHSH, CDR2 LQKENI, per germline. The CDR3 reads CASSPTGGTAYEQYF. CDR3 nucleotide sequence: TGTGCCAGCTCACCGACAGGGGGTACCGCCTACGAGCAGTACTTC.

This clonotype has only a few counts. The rearrangement links TRBV5-1 to TRBJ2-2; 10 nucleotides align to TRBD2. The CDR3 sequence is 16 residues long. Germline CDR1 and CDR2: SGHRS and YFSETQ. Trimming removed 4 bases from V and 4 bases from J; junction bases left unmatched: 7. The CDR3 sequence: CASSLAGVLGTGELFF. DNA of the CDR3: TGCGCCAGCAGCCTAGCGGGGGTCTTGGGCACCGGGGAGCTGTTTTTT. Based on the CDR3 plus reference TRBV5-1 and TRBJ2-2, the full variable domain is KAGVTQTPRYLIKTRGQQVTLSCSPISGHRSVSWYQQTPGQGLQFLFEYFSETQRNKGNFPGRFSGRQFSNSRSEMNVSTLELGDSALYLCASSLAGVLGTGELFFGEGSRLTVL.

This clonotype was seen more than once but under ten times. The J gene is TRBJ2-7, the V gene TRBV6-1; D is uncertain. This CDR3 has 14 residues. From germline, CDR1 is MNHNS and CDR2 SASEGT. Trimming shortened V by 4 bases and J by 0 bases, and 10 bases separated the two germline ends. The CDR3 loop reads CASSVTESSYEQYF. In nucleotides, the CDR3 is TGTGCCAGCAGTGTGACGGAGAGCTCCTACGAGCAGTACTTC.